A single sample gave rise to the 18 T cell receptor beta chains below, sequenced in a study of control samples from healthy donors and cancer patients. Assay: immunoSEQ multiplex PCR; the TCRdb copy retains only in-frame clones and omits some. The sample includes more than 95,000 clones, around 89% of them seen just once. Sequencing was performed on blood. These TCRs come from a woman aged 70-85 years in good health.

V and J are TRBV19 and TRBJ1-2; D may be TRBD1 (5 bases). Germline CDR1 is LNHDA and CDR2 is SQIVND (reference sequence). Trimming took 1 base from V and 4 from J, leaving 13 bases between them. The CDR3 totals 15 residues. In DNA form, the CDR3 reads TGTGCCAGTAGTATAGCCCCAGGGCTCGCCTATGGCTACACCTTC. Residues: CASSIAPGLAYGYTF.

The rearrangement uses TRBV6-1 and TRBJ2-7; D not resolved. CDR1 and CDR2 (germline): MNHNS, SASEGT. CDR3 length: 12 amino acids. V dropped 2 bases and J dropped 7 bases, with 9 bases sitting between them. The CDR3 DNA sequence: TGTGCCAGCAGTGAACAGCTTGAGGAGCAGTACTTC. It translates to CASSEQLEEQYF.

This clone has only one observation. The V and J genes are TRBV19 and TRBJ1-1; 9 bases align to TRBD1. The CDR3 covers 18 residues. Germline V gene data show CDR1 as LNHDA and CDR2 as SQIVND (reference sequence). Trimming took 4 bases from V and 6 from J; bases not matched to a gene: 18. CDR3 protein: CASSNQQDRGGPFAEAFF. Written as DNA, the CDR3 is TGTGCCAGTAGTAATCAGCAGGACAGGGGTGGGCCATTCGCTGAAGCTTTCTTT.

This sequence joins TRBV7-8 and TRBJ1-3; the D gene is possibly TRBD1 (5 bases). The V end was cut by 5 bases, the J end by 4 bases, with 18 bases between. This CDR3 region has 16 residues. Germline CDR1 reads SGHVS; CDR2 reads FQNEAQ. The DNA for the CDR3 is TGTGCCAGCAGCCCGAGGGCTGGGGCGCAGGGAAACACCATATATTTT. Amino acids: CASSPRAGAQGNTIYF.

DNA for the CDR3: TGCGCCAGCAGCTTGGGGCTGGACAGCTCCTACGAGCAGTACTTC. Amino acid sequence: CASSLGLDSSYEQYF. V gene TRBV5-1 combines with J gene TRBJ2-7; the D gene is possibly TRBD1 (6 bases). Germline V gives CDR1 SGHRS, CDR2 YFSETQ. The CDR3 sequence is 15 residues long. V was cut by 0 bases and J by 0 bases, with 10 bases left in between. The entire variable domain, with the rest obtained from reference TRBV5-1 and TRBJ2-7, is as follows: KAGVTQTPRYLIKTRGQQVTLSCSPISGHRSVSWYQQTPGQGLQFLFEYFSETQRNKGNFPGRFSGRQFSNSRSEMNVSTLELGDSALYLCASSLGLDSSYEQYFGPGTRLTVT.

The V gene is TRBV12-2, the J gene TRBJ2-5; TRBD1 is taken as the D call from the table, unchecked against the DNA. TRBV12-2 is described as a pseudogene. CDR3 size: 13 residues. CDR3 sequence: CASREQGWQTQYF. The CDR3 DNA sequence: TGTGCAAGTCGAGAACAGGGTTGGCAGACCCAGTACTTC.

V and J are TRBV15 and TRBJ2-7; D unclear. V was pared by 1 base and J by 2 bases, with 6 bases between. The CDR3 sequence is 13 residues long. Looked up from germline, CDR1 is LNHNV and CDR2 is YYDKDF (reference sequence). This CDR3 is CATSRGQTYEQYF. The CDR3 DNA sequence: TGTGCCACCAGCAGAGGTCAGACCTACGAGCAGTACTTC. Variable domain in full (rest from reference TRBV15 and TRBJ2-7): DAMVIQNPRYQVTQFGKPVTLSCSQTLNHNVMYWYQQKSSQAPKLLFHYYDKDFNNEADTPDNFQSRRPNTSFCFLDIRSPGLGDTAMYLCATSRGQTYEQYFGPGTRLTVT.

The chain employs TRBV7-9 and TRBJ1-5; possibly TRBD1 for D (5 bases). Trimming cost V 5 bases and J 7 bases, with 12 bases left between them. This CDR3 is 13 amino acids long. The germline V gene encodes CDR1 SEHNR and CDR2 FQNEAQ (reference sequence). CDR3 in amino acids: CASSPLQGQPQHF. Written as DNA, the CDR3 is TGTGCCAGCAGCCCTCTGCAGGGACAGCCCCAGCATTTT.

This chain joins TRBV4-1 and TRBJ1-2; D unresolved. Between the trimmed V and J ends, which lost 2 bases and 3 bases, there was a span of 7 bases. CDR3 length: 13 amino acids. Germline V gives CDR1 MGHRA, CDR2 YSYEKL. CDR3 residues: CASSQTDDYGYTF. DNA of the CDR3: TGCGCCAGCAGCCAAACCGACGACTATGGCTACACCTTC.

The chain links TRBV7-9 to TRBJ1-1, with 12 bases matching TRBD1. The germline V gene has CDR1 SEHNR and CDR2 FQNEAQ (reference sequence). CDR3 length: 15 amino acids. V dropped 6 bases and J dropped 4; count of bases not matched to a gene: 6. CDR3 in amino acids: CASRVGQGATTEAFF. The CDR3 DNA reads TGTGCCAGCAGAGTGGGACAGGGGGCAACCACTGAAGCTTTCTTT.

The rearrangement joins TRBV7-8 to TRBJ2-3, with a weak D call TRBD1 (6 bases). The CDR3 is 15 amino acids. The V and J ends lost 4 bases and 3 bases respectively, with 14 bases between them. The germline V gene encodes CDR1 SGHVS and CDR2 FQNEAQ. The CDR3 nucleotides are TGTGCCAGCAGCTCTCTAGGGGGATGGACAGATACGCAGTATTTT. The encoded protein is CASSSLGGWTDTQYF. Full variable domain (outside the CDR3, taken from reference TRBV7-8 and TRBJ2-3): GAGVSQSPRYKVAKRGQDVALRCDPISGHVSLFWYQQALGQGPEFLTYFQNEAQLDKSGLPSDRFFAERPEGSVSTLKIQRTQQEDSAVYLCASSSLGGWTDTQYFGPGTRLTVL.

CDR3 amino acids: CASSPPGQGAPGYGYTF. In DNA, the CDR3 is TGTGCCAGCTCACCACCGGGACAGGGGGCGCCCGGCTATGGCTACACCTTC. The chain links TRBV18 to TRBJ1-2; TRBD1 matches 12 bases. Germline V gene lookup returns CDR1 KGHSH and CDR2 LQKENI. This CDR3 contains 17 residues. V was clipped by 0 bases and J by 4 bases; unmatched bases: 6. Using reference TRBV18 and TRBJ1-2 for the parts outside the CDR3, the full variable domain is NAGVMQNPRHLVRRRGQEARLRCSPMKGHSHVYWYRQLPEEGLKFMVYLQKENIIDESGMPKERFSAEFPKEGPSILRIQQVVRGDSAAYFCASSPPGQGAPGYGYTFGSGTRLTVV.

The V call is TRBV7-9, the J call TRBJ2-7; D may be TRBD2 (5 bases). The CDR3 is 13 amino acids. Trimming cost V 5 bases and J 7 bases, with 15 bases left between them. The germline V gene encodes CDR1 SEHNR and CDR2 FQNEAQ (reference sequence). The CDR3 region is CASSKVGAREQYF. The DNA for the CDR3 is TGTGCCAGCAGCAAAGTGGGAGCCCGGGAGCAGTACTTC.

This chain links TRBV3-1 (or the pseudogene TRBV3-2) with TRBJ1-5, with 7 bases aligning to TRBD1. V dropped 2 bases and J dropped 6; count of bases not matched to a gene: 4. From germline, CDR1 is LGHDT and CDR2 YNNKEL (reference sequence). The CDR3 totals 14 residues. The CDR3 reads CASSQSTGSQPQHF. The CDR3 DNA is TGTGCCAGCAGCCAATCGACAGGGAGTCAGCCCCAGCATTTT.

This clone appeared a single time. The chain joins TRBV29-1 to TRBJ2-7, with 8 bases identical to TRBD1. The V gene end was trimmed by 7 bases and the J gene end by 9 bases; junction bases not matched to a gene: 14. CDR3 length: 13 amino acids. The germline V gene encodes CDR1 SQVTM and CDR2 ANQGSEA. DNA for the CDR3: TGCAGCGCCCAGGGGGGACAGGACTCTGGGCAGTACTTC. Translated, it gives CSAQGGQDSGQYF.

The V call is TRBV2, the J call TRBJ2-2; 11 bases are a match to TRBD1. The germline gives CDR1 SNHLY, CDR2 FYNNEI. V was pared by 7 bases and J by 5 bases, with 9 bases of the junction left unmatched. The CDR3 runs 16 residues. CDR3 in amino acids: CASTLGQGAWTGELFF. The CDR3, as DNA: TGTGCCAGCACCTTAGGACAGGGGGCTTGGACCGGGGAGCTGTTTTTT. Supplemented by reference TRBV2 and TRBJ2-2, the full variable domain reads EPEVTQTPSHQVTQMGQEVILRCVPISNHLYFYWYRQILGQKVEFLVSFYNNEISEKSEIFDDQFSVERPDGSNFTLKIRSTKLEDSAMYFCASTLGQGAWTGELFFGEGSRLTVL.

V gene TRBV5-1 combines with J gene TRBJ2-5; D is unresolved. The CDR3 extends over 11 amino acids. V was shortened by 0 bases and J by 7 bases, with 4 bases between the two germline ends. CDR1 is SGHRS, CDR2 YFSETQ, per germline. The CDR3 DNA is TGCGCCAGCAGCTTGGAAGGGACCCAGTACTTC. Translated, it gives CASSLEGTQYF.

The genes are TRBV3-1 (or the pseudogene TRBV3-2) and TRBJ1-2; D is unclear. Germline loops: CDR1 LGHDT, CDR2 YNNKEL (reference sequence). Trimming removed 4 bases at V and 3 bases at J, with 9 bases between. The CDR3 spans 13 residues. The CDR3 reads CASSLGWHYGYTF. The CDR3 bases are TGTGCCAGCAGCCTAGGGTGGCACTATGGCTACACCTTC.